Listed below are T cell receptor beta chains from one sample, sequenced in a study of blood T cell repertoires in COVID-19. Repertoires were generated with immunoSEQ multiplex PCR, while TCRdb's copy carries only in-frame clones and drops some. The profile shows around 110,000 clones, approximately 80% of them singletons. The sample comprised peripheral blood. These receptor sequences come from a woman aged 55-70 years with acute or convalescent COVID-19. CDR3s include the opening cysteine and the closing phenylalanine or tryptophan. Each record gives: V gene, CDR3 protein.

v_gene: TRBV6-5
CDR3aa: CASSPEATNEKLFF

v_gene: TRBV19
CDR3aa: CASSPDSSMNTEAFF

v_gene: TRBV2
CDR3aa: CASSERGRTYEQYF

v_gene: TRBV5-1
CDR3aa: CASSLRASDSLYGYTF

v_gene: TRBV3-1/TRBV3-2
CDR3aa: CASSQAEGEAFF

v_gene: TRBV5-4
CDR3aa: CASSGDSSTYEQYF

v_gene: TRBV5-1
CDR3aa: CASRLSPDSNQPQHF

v_gene: TRBV7-2
CDR3aa: CASSPLEDTQYF

v_gene: TRBV10-1
CDR3aa: CATRAGGGNEQFF

v_gene: TRBV5-6
CDR3aa: CASSERDRNAQPQHF

v_gene: TRBV6-5
CDR3aa: CASNLGQGADYGYTF

v_gene: TRBV2
CDR3aa: CASTRQGAGELFF